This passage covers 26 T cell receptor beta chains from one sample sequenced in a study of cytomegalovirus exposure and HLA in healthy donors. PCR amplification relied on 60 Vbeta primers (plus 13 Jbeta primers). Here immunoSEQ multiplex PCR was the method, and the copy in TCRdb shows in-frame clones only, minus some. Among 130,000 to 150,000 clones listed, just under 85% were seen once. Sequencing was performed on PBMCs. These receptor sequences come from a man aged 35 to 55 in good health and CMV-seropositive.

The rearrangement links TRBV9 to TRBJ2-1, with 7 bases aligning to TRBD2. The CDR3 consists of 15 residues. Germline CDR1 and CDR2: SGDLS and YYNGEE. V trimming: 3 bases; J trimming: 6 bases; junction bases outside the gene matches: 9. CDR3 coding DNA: TGTGCCAGCAGCGGTAATCGAGCGGGGCCCAATGAGCAGTTCTTC. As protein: CASSGNRAGPNEQFF.

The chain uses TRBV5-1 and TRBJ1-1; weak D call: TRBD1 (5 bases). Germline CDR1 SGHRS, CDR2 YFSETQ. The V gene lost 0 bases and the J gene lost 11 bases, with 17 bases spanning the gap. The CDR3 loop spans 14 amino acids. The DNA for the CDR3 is TGCGCCAGCAGCTTGGCTAACCCTGGACAAACCGCTTTCTTT. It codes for CASSLANPGQTAFF.

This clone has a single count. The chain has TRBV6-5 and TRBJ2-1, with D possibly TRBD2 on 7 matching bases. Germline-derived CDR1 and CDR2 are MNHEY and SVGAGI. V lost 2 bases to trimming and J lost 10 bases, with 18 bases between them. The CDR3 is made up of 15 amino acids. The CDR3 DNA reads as TGTGCCAGCAGTTACAGGGGGGGCCGGTGGTACGAGCAGTTCTTC. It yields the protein CASSYRGGRWYEQFF.

CDR3 nucleotide sequence: TGTGCCTGGAGTACGGCGGCCCGGCAGCCCCAGCATTTT. Encoded protein: CAWSTAARQPQHF. The chain has TRBV30 and TRBJ1-5; no clear D. Trimming took 2 bases from V and 7 from J, leaving 12 bases between them. The germline V gene has CDR1 GTSNPN and CDR2 SVGIG (reference sequence). The length of the CDR3 is 13 residues.

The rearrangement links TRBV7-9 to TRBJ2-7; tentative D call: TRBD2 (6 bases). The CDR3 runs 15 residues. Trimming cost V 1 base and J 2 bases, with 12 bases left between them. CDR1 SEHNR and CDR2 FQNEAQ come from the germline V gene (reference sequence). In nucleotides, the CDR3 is TGTGCCAGCAGCTTAGATGGAGGGAGAGCCTACGAGCAGTACTTC. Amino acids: CASSLDGGRAYEQYF.

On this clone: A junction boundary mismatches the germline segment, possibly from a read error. The CDR3 DNA reads as TGTTCCAGCAGCTTCCCGGGACAGGACTCCTCTGGAAACACCATATATTTT. This codes for CSSSFPGQDSSGNTIYF. The V call is TRBV7-9, the J call TRBJ1-3, with 8 bases lining up with TRBD1. The CDR3 loop spans 17 amino acids. The germline V gene has CDR1 SEHNR and CDR2 FQNEAQ (reference sequence).

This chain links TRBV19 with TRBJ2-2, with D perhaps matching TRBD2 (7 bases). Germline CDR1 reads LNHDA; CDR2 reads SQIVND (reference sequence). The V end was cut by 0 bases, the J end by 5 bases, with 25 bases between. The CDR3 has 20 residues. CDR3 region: CASSIDQVGARRGTTGELFF. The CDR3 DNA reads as TGTGCCAGTAGTATAGATCAAGTGGGGGCAAGGCGGGGGACGACCGGGGAGCTGTTTTTT.

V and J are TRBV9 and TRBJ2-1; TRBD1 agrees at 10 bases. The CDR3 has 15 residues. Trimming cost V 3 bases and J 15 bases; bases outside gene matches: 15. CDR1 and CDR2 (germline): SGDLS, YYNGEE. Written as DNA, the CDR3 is TGTGCCAGCAGCGAGGGTTCGTTTGACAGGGGGCTTGGGTTCTTC. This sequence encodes CASSEGSFDRGLGFF. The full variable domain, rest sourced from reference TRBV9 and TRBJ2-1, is DSGVTQTPKHLITATGQRVTLRCSPRSGDLSVYWYQQSLDQGLQFLIQYYNGEERAKGNILERFSAQQFPDLHSELNLSSLELGDSALYFCASSEGSFDRGLGFFGPGTRLTVL.

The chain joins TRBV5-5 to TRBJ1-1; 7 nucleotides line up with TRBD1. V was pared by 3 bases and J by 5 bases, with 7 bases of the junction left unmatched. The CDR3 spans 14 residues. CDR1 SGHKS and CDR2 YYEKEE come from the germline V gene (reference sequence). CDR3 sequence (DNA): TGTGCCAGCAGCTGGGTAGGGGGCGATACTGAAGCTTTCTTT. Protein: CASSWVGGDTEAFF. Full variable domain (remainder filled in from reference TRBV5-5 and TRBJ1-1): DAGVTQSPTHLIKTRGQQVTLRCSPISGHKSVSWYQQVLGQGPQFIFQYYEKEERGRGNFPDRFSARQFPNYSSELNVNALLLGDSALYLCASSWVGGDTEAFFGQGTRLTVV.

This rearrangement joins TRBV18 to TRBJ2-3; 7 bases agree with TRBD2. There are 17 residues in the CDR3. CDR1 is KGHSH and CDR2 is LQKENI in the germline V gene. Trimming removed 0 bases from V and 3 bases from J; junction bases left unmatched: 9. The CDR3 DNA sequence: TGTGCCAGCTCACCACCGATTTCGCAGGGAGGGACAGATACGCAGTATTTT. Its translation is CASSPPISQGGTDTQYF.

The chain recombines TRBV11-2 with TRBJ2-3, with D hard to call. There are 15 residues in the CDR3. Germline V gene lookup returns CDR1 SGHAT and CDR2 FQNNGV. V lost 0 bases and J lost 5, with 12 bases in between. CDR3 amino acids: CASSLDLNYQDTQYF. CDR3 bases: TGTGCCAGCAGCTTAGATTTAAACTACCAAGATACGCAGTATTTT.

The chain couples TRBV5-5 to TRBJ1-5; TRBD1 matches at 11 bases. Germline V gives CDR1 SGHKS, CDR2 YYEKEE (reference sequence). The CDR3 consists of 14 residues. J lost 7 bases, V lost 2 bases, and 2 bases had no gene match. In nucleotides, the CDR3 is TGTGCCAGCAGCTTAGGGACAGGGGGGCAGCCCCAGCATTTT. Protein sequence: CASSLGTGGQPQHF.

The CDR3 DNA reads as TGTGCCAGTAGTACCAGCGGGAGAGGCGAGCAGTACTTC. As protein: CASSTSGRGEQYF. V is TRBV19 and J is TRBJ2-7, with 8 positions matching TRBD2. The germline V gene has CDR1 LNHDA and CDR2 SQIVND (reference sequence). V lost 4 bases, J lost 6 bases, and 5 bases stayed unmatched. This CDR3 is built from 13 residues.

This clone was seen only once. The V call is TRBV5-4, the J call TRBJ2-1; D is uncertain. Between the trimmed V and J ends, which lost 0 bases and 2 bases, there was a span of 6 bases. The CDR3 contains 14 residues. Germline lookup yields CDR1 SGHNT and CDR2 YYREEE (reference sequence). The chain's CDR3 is CASSLGLAYNEQFF. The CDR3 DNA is TGTGCCAGCAGCTTGGGTCTAGCCTACAATGAGCAGTTCTTC.

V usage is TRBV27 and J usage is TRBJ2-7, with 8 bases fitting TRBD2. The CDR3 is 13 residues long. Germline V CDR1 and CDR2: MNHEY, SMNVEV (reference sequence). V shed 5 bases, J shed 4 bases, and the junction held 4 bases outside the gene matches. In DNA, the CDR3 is TGTGCCAGCAGTGGACCGGGGGGGTACGAGCAGTACTTC. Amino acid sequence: CASSGPGGYEQYF.

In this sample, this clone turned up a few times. The CDR3 protein is CASSYWAGGIDEQFF. The CDR3 DNA follows: TGTGCCAGCAGTTACTGGGCAGGGGGCATCGATGAGCAGTTCTTC. The chain employs TRBV6-5 and TRBJ2-1; 8 positions agree with TRBD1. The CDR3 consists of 15 residues. Germline lookup yields CDR1 MNHEY and CDR2 SVGAGI. V gave up 1 base and J gave up 8 bases; unmatched junction bases: 7.

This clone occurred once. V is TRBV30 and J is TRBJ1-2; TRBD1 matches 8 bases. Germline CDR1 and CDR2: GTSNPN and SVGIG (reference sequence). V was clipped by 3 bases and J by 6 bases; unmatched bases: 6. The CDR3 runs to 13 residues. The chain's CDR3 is CAWRGQGRDGYTF. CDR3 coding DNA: TGTGCCTGGAGAGGACAGGGAAGGGATGGCTACACCTTC. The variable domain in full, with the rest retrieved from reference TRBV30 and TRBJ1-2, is SQTIHQWPATLVQPVGSPLSLECTVEGTSNPNLYWYRQAAGRGLQLLFYSVGIGQISSEVPQNLSASRPQDRQFILSSKKLLLSDSGFYLCAWRGQGRDGYTFGSGTRLTVV.

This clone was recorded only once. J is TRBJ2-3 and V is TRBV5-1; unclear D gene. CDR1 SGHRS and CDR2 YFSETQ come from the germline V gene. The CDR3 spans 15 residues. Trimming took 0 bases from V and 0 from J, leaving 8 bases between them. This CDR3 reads CASSLGGYSTDTQYF. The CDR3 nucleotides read TGCGCCAGCAGCTTGGGAGGATATAGCACAGATACGCAGTATTTT.

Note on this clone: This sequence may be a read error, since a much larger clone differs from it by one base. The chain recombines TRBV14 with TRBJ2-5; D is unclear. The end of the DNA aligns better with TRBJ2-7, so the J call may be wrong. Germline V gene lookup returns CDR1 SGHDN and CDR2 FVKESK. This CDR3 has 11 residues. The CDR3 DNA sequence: TGTGCCAGCAGCCAGGGCTACGAGCAGTACTTC. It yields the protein CASSQGYEQYF.

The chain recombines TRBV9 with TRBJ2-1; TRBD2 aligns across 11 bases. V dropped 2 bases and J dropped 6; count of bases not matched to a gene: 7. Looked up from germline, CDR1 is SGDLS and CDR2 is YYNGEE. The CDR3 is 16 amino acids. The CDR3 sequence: CASSVGSGGAVNEQFF. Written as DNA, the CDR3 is TGTGCCAGCAGCGTCGGTAGCGGGGGGGCCGTCAATGAGCAGTTCTTC.

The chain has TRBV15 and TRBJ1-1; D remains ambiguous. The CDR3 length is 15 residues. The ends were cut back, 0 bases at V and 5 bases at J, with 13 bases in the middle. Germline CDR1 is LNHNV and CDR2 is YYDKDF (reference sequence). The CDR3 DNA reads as TGTGCCACCAGCAGAGATAGTACCCCACGGACTGAAGCTTTCTTT. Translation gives CATSRDSTPRTEAFF.

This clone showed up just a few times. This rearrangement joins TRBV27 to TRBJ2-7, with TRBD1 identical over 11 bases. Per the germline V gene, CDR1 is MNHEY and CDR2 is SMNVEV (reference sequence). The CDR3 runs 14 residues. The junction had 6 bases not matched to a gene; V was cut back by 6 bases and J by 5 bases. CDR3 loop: CASRPGQGVNEQYF. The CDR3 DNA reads TGTGCCAGCAGGCCGGGACAGGGGGTCAACGAGCAGTACTTC.

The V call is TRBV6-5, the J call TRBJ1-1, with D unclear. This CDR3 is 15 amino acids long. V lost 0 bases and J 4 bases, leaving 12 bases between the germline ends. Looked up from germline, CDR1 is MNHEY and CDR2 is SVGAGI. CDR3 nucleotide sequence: TGTGCCAGCAGTTACTCGGATCCAGGATCCACTGAAGCTTTCTTT. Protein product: CASSYSDPGSTEAFF.

The CDR3 DNA is TGTGCCAGCAGTCCGCGACAGTTCTATGGCTACACCTTC. The encoded protein is CASSPRQFYGYTF. The rearrangement links TRBV28 to TRBJ1-2; tentative D call: TRBD1 (5 bases). This CDR3 has 13 amino acids. Trimming removed 5 bases at V and 4 bases at J, with 11 bases between. Germline-derived CDR1 and CDR2 are MDHEN and SYDVKM.

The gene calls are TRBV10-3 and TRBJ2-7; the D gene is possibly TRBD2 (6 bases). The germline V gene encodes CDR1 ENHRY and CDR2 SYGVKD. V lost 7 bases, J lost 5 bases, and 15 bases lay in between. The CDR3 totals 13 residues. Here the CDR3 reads CAITDGGNDEQYF. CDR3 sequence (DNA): TGTGCCATCACGGATGGGGGGAATGACGAGCAGTACTTC.

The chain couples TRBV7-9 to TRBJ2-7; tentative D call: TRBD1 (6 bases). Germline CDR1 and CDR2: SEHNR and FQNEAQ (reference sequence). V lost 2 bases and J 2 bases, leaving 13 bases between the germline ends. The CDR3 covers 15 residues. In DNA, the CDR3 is TGTGCCAGCAGCTTATTGGGGGCCCCGACCTACGAGCAGTACTTC. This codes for CASSLLGAPTYEQYF.